A single count supports the clone carrying this T cell receptor beta chain. The antigen is not known. TCRdb's table, derived via immunoSEQ multiplex PCR, lists solely in-frame clones and lacks some. This sample has around 27,000 clones, with approximately 78% found just once. This CDR3 has 14 amino acids. Germline V lookup: CDR1 MNHEY, CDR2 SMNVEV (reference sequence). V lost 2 bases and J lost 0, with 7 bases in between. The source of the sample is a study of PD-1 blockade in classical Hodgkin lymphoma. After autologous stem cell transplantation all patients relapsed, and prior brentuximab vedotin exposure differed between cohorts. The study's findings and limits: By C4D1 there was a significant rise in CD4+ TCR diversity but not in CD8+ TCR diversity.

The genes are TRBV27 and TRBJ1-1; no clear D gene. Specimen: peripheral blood mononuclear cells (PBMCs), collected before the second cycle of nivolumab. The clonotype was recovered from a human donor with classical Hodgkin lymphoma. The CDR3 DNA is TGTGCCAGCAGTTTACGTGGGTTGAACACTGAAGCTTTCTTT. Translated: CASSLRGLNTEAFF.